The source of this T cell receptor beta chain is a study of CD8 T cells in ankylosing spondylitis. The germline gives CDR1 ENHRY, CDR2 SYGVKD. The length of the CDR3 is 11 residues. Trimming shortened V by 3 bases and J by 7 bases, and 6 bases separated the two germline ends. 5'-RACE, quantitative and with molecular barcodes, yielded the TCR beta libraries. From the 5' RACE reads, TCRdb called clonotypes with MiXCR, one entry per CDR3 protein. This table has roughly 470,000 distinct CDR3 sequences, 26% appearing once. Details on this clonotype: Its antigen remains unknown.

Study-level results: Blood of patients with ankylosing spondylitis appeared to be characterized by a TCR beta motif of several highly homologous variants. In peripheral blood, disease-linked CD8+ clones occurred at relatively low frequencies. Researchers reportedly found disease-linked clones significantly enriched in matched ankylosing spondylitis synovial fluid.

Material for sequencing was blood, either unsorted or a sorted T cell fraction (not recorded which). The clonotype comes from a male donor with ankylosing spondylitis. The chain couples TRBV10-3 to TRBJ1-1, with D possibly matching TRBD1 (5 bases). CDR3 region: CAISDQGEAFF. In DNA form, the CDR3 reads TGTGCCATCAGTGATCAGGGTGAAGCTTTCTTT.